The following is a T cell receptor (beta chain) sequence with its context. Its antigen is unknown. The data were taken from a study of shared clonotypes between healthy human individuals. Study-level results: What naive subsets generally showed was a larger estimated richness than memory subsets showed.

Deep-level settings were used for running the assay. Profiling relied on immunoSEQ multiplex PCR, and the TCRdb table lists in-frame clones only, not all of them. The sample holds about 1.5 million clones; 95% to 99% are singletons and the top ten take 0.4% to 0.45%. The sequenced sample was naive CD4+ T cells sorted from blood. Noted subset: CD45RA+ positively selected. The TCR comes from a man younger than 40 in good health.

The DNA for the CDR3 is TGTGCCAGCAGCGTTCTACTGAGAAGGGAGACCCAGTACTTC. This translates into CASSVLLRRETQYF. V and J are TRBV7-9 and TRBJ2-5, with no clear D. V shed 5 bases and J shed 5 bases, with 15 bases lying between them. This CDR3 has 14 amino acids. CDR1 is SEHNR, CDR2 FQNEAQ, per germline (reference sequence).